The entry below describes one T cell receptor (beta chain). The data originate from a study of blood T cell repertoires in COVID-19. Per germline, CDR1 SGHTA and CDR2 FQGNSA. The CDR3 consists of 14 residues. V gave up 5 bases and J gave up 5 bases; unmatched junction bases: 6. In the original analysis: Reference gene primer amplification gave estimated nucleated cell counts. Generated by immunoSEQ multiplex PCR, the TCRdb table keeps only in-frame clones and is missing some. V, J and clone size derive from that table, while D and trimming were established from the DNA sequence. This sample has just over 300,000 clones, with approximately 86% found just once. All enrollees were about 18 to 95 years old and from roughly 22 US areas. Either two negative PCRs, clearance, or symptom resolution qualified Cohort 3 donors as recovered.

The source material was PBMCs or T cells enriched from blood (not recorded which). V usage is TRBV7-2 and J usage is TRBJ2-5; TRBD2 aligns across 9 bases. The source is a woman between 18 and 29 years old who had recovered from COVID-19. The CDR3 nucleotides read TGTGCCAGCAGCATAAGGAGCGGGGGGGAGACCCAGTACTTC. Translating gives CASSIRSGGETQYF.